This TCR beta chain appears in the sequencing data of a study of early T cells in non-severe SARS-CoV-2 infection. Study details: Sequencing was performed on bulk RNA from unsorted whole blood, leaving chains unpaired.

Overall study results and limits: Matches to VDJdb favored anti-spike CD8 responses and missed private and CD4 specificities.

Points on this clonotype: The antigen is undetermined.

Germline V gene lookup returns CDR1 SQVTM and CDR2 ANQGSEA. V gave up 5 bases and J gave up 8 bases; unmatched junction bases: 6. This CDR3 spans 13 amino acids. Separate cDNA molecules each had unique molecular identifiers attached to them. TCRdb re-analysed the 5' RACE reads in MiXCR, keeping a single row per CDR3 protein. The table records about 28,000 distinct CDR3 sequences, 4.6% of them present only once. The V gene is TRBV29-1, the J gene TRBJ2-1, with 10 bases lining up with TRBD2. The clonotype was recovered from an adult who was a healthcare worker with PCR-confirmed SARS-CoV-2 infection or an uninfected control (not recorded which). The sequences come from whole blood, collected at baseline. The CDR3 protein is CSVMSSGGDEQFF. For the CDR3, the DNA is TGCAGCGTTATGTCTAGCGGGGGCGATGAGCAGTTCTTC.